Presented here are 15 T cell receptor beta chains from one specimen sequenced in a study of neurological immune-mediated disorders. In TCRdb, the 5' RACE reads were re-called with MiXCR into one record per CDR3 protein. The sample has about 80,000 distinct CDR3 sequences, about 5% seen once. As for time point: longitudinal time-point 2. Sequenced input: PBMCs. These receptors were obtained from a woman in her sixties with multiple sclerosis.

This clonotype was seen at least ten times. The chain is built from TRBV6-5 and TRBJ1-1; TRBD1 is a possible D gene (5 bases). Germline V gene lookup returns CDR1 MNHEY and CDR2 SVGAGI. Trimming cost V 6 bases and J 4 bases, with 15 bases left between them. This CDR3 comprises 14 residues. CDR3 region: CASSIRGVSTEAFF. The DNA for the CDR3 is TGTGCCAGCAGCATTCGGGGGGTCAGCACTGAAGCTTTCTTT.

V and J are TRBV5-5 and TRBJ2-6; D gene ambiguous. V was cut by 0 bases and J by 6 bases, with 19 bases left in between. CDR3 length: 18 residues. Per germline, CDR1 SGHKS and CDR2 YYEKEE (reference sequence). CDR3 DNA: TGTGCCAGCAGCTTGGTCAAGAGGACCTCTCTGGTGGCCAACGTCCTGACTTTC. The encoded protein is CASSLVKRTSLVANVLTF. Filled out from reference TRBV5-5 and TRBJ2-6, the complete variable domain reads DAGVTQSPTHLIKTRGQQVTLRCSPISGHKSVSWYQQVLGQGPQFIFQYYEKEERGRGNFPDRFSARQFPNYSSELNVNALLLGDSALYLCASSLVKRTSLVANVLTFGAGSRLTVL.

This clonotype was counted many times. This chain links TRBV28 with TRBJ2-1; D may be TRBD2 (7 bases). Between the trimmed V and J ends, which lost 5 bases and 1 base, there was a span of 18 bases. The V gene's germline CDR1 is MDHEN and CDR2 SYDVKM. This CDR3 region has 17 residues. CDR3 region: CASSPLRGGRSYNEQFF. For the CDR3, the DNA is TGTGCCAGCAGTCCTTTGAGGGGGGGCCGATCCTACAATGAGCAGTTCTTC.

This clonotype was counted a few times. The chain uses TRBV15 and TRBJ2-1; unclear D gene. The CDR3 totals 13 residues. The V and J ends lost 0 bases and 14 bases respectively, with 14 bases between them. Germline lookup yields CDR1 LNHNV and CDR2 YYDKDF (reference sequence). In DNA form, the CDR3 reads TGTGCCACCAGCAGAGAAGTCGTAGGAAGTAAGTTCTTC. It translates to CATSREVVGSKFF.

This clonotype was seen at least ten times. V is TRBV5-1 and J is TRBJ1-5, with D unclear. Germline V gene sequence: CDR1 SGHRS, CDR2 YFSETQ. CDR3 length: 14 amino acids. Trimming pared 4 bases from V and 2 bases from J, leaving 10 bases between. CDR3 bases: TGCGCCAGCAGCCACGGCGGTGGCAATCAGCCCCAGCATTTT. It specifies CASSHGGGNQPQHF.

There are many counts of this clonotype. The chain employs TRBV5-1 and TRBJ2-5, with 9 nucleotides matching TRBD2. CDR3 length: 15 amino acids. Germline values: CDR1 SGHRS, CDR2 YFSETQ. The trim removed 5 bases at V and 5 bases at J, leaving 10 bases unmatched. CDR3 sequence: CASRPRGTSPETQYF. For the CDR3, the DNA is TGCGCCAGCAGACCTCGGGGGACTAGCCCTGAGACCCAGTACTTC. The variable domain in full, with the rest retrieved from reference TRBV5-1 and TRBJ2-5, is KAGVTQTPRYLIKTRGQQVTLSCSPISGHRSVSWYQQTPGQGLQFLFEYFSETQRNKGNFPGRFSGRQFSNSRSEMNVSTLELGDSALYLCASRPRGTSPETQYFGPGTRLLVL.

The sample holds a few counts of this clonotype. The chain carries TRBV6-6 and TRBJ2-7; tentative D call: TRBD1 (6 bases). Deletions cut 6 bases from V and 6 bases from J, with 12 bases between. The CDR3 is 12 residues long. Germline V gene data show CDR1 as MNHNY and CDR2 as SVGAGI (reference sequence). The CDR3 DNA reads as TGTGCCAGCAGCCAGACAGGATCCGAGCAGTACTTC. It is translated as CASSQTGSEQYF.

This clonotype was observed at least ten times. This chain connects TRBV10-3 to TRBJ2-7, with TRBD2 as a possible D gene (6 bases). Germline CDR1 reads ENHRY; CDR2 reads SYGVKD. The CDR3 is 15 amino acids. V lost 3 bases, J lost 0 bases, and 12 bases lay in between. The CDR3 protein is CAISDLGGGSYEQYF. The CDR3 region has the DNA TGTGCCATCAGTGATCTTGGGGGAGGCTCCTACGAGCAGTACTTC.

There are many counts of this clonotype. The chain carries TRBV7-2 and TRBJ2-3; tentative D call: TRBD2 (7 bases). Trimming left V 2 bases short and J 4 bases short, with 13 bases between. Looked up from germline, CDR1 is SGHTA and CDR2 is FQGNSA. CDR3 size: 15 residues. CDR3 region: CASSLMAGAADTQYF. The CDR3 bases are TGTGCCAGCAGCTTAATGGCGGGGGCCGCAGATACGCAGTATTTT. The full variable domain, its missing parts supplied by reference TRBV7-2 and TRBJ2-3, is GAGVSQSPSNKVTEKGKDVELRCDPISGHTALYWYRQSLGQGLEFLIYFQGNSAPDKSGLPSDRFSAERTGGSVSTLTIQRTQQEDSAVYLCASSLMAGAADTQYFGPGTRLTVL.

This clonotype appeared many times. This rearrangement joins TRBV3-1 to TRBJ1-2; D possibly corresponds to TRBD1 (6 bases). CDR3 length: 17 residues. The germline V gene has CDR1 LGHDT and CDR2 YNNKEL (reference sequence). V was pared by 3 bases and J by 3 bases, with 20 bases between. The CDR3 nucleotides are TGTGCCAGCAGCCACCTAGTACAGGGAAAATCGTACTATGGCTACACCTTC. Protein product: CASSHLVQGKSYYGYTF.

Of note for this clonotype: With a much larger clone just one base away, this may be a read error. CDR3 bases: TGTGCCAGCAATCCGGGACTATACACCTGGGAGCTGTTTTTT. Encoded protein: CASNPGLYTWELFF. The chain links TRBV6-1 to TRBJ2-2, with TRBD2 matching 7 bases. The CDR3 covers 14 residues. Germline CDR1 is MNHNS and CDR2 is SASEGT.

This clonotype was found many times. The V gene is TRBV5-1, the J gene TRBJ2-1; D unclear. The V and J ends lost 0 bases and 4 bases respectively, with 8 bases between them. Germline V gives CDR1 SGHRS, CDR2 YFSETQ. The CDR3 length is 14 residues. The CDR3 coding sequence is TGCGCCAGCAGCTTGGGGAATCAGTACAATGAGCAGTTCTTC. It yields the protein CASSLGNQYNEQFF. The full variable domain, completed using reference TRBV5-1 and TRBJ2-1, is KAGVTQTPRYLIKTRGQQVTLSCSPISGHRSVSWYQQTPGQGLQFLFEYFSETQRNKGNFPGRFSGRQFSNSRSEMNVSTLELGDSALYLCASSLGNQYNEQFFGPGTRLTVL.

This clonotype was counted ten times or more. This chain uses TRBV6-1 with TRBJ1-2, with 10 positions matching TRBD1. Per the germline V gene, CDR1 is MNHNS and CDR2 is SASEGT. The CDR3 is made up of 14 amino acids. V lost 7 bases, J lost 5 bases, and 7 bases stayed unmatched. The CDR3: CASKRDRGEYGYTF. The DNA of the CDR3 is TGTGCCAGCAAACGGGACAGGGGAGAGTATGGCTACACCTTC.

CDR3 residues: CASSLYQTMREQYF. The CDR3 DNA is TGTGCCAGCAGCCTATACCAAACCATGCGCGAGCAGTACTTC. The rearrangement links TRBV28 to TRBJ2-7; D unclear. V was shortened by 6 bases and J by 6 bases, with 18 bases between the two germline ends. This CDR3 region has 14 residues. CDR1 MDHEN and CDR2 SYDVKM come from the germline V gene. The variable domain in full, with the rest retrieved from reference TRBV28 and TRBJ2-7, is DVKVTQSSRYLVKRTGEKVFLECVQDMDHENMFWYRQDPGLGLRLIYFSYDVKMKEKGDIPEGYSVSREKKERFSLILESASTNQTSMYLCASSLYQTMREQYFGPGTRLTVT.

The table lists this clonotype with many counts. The chain employs TRBV3-1 and TRBJ1-3, with no clear D. The length of the CDR3 is 14 residues. Germline V CDR1 and CDR2: LGHDT, YNNKEL (reference sequence). V dropped 7 bases and J dropped 0 bases, with 10 bases sitting between them. Here the CDR3 DNA reads TGTGCCAGCATGAGGCAGCACTCTGGAAACACCATATATTTT. This translates into CASMRQHSGNTIYF. Combining the CDR3 with reference TRBV3-1 and TRBJ1-3 gives the whole variable domain DTAVSQTPKYLVTQMGNDKSIKCEQNLGHDTMYWYKQDSKKFLKIMFSYNNKELIINETVPNRFSPKSPDKAHLNLHINSLELGDSAVYFCASMRQHSGNTIYFGEGSWLTVV.